One and the same sample provided the 16 T cell receptor beta chains below, sequenced in a study of control samples from healthy donors and cancer patients. Some clones are missing from TCRdb's copy, which holds only in-frame ones; the method was immunoSEQ multiplex PCR. The repertoire consists of about 98,000 clones, with approximately 78% occurring once and the leading ten covering approximately 2%. The material sequenced was blood. The receptor set was obtained from a man between 60 and 70 years old in good health.

The chain uses TRBV7-9 and TRBJ2-1; D call uncertain. V was shortened by 5 bases and J by 10 bases, with 15 bases between the two germline ends. Per the germline V gene, CDR1 is SEHNR and CDR2 is FQNEAQ (reference sequence). This CDR3 comprises 13 residues. The CDR3 loop is CASSNNLVWEQFF. Here the CDR3 DNA reads TGTGCCAGCAGCAACAACCTAGTCTGGGAGCAGTTCTTC.

The chain combines TRBV5-1 with TRBJ2-3; tentative D call: TRBD2 (5 bases). Per the germline V gene, CDR1 is SGHRS and CDR2 is YFSETQ. The CDR3 consists of 14 residues. The V and J ends lost 0 bases and 7 bases respectively, with 12 bases between them. The CDR3 loop reads CASSLAEDGNTQYF. In DNA, the CDR3 is TGCGCCAGCAGCTTGGCCGAGGACGGGAATACGCAGTATTTT.

The J gene is TRBJ2-3, the V gene TRBV11-3, with 14 bases lining up with TRBD2. In germline, CDR1 is SGHNT, CDR2 YENEEA. V was clipped by 4 bases and J by 1 base; unmatched bases: 4. This CDR3 is 17 amino acids long. CDR3 bases: TGTGCCAGCAGCTCGGGACTAGCGGGGGCCGGCACAGATACGCAGTATTTT. Its protein is CASSSGLAGAGTDTQYF.

The rearrangement joins TRBV12-5 to TRBJ1-5; D is perhaps TRBD1 (5 bases). The V and J ends lost 0 bases and 6 bases respectively, with 21 bases between them. The CDR3 is made up of 18 amino acids. Germline loops: CDR1 LGHNT, CDR2 FRNRAP. The CDR3 DNA is TGTGCTAGTGGTTTGGTACTATGGGGCATTAGGAAGAGTCAGCCCCAGCATTTT. Protein sequence: CASGLVLWGIRKSQPQHF.

V gene TRBV18 combines with J gene TRBJ1-2; the D gene is possibly TRBD1 (5 bases). CDR1 and CDR2 (germline): KGHSH, LQKENI. Trimming left V 6 bases short and J 7 bases short, with 12 bases between. The CDR3 is 12 residues long. The CDR3: CASSEAGSGYTF. In nucleotides, the CDR3 is TGTGCCAGCTCCGAGGCAGGGAGTGGCTACACCTTC.

The rearrangement uses TRBV19 and TRBJ2-7; 10 bases agree with TRBD1. The CDR3 has 16 amino acids. V lost 3 bases and J lost 2; bases outside the gene matches: 7. Germline V lookup: CDR1 LNHDA, CDR2 SQIVND (reference sequence). CDR3 region: CASSIGGTGAPYEQYF. CDR3 sequence (DNA): TGTGCCAGTAGTATCGGGGGGACAGGGGCCCCCTACGAGCAGTACTTC.

Notes on this clone: Other DNA sequences in this sample translate to the same CDR3. The chain joins TRBV5-5 to TRBJ2-5, with a tentative D call TRBD1 (5 bases). The CDR3 spans 15 residues. Trimming took off 2 bases at V and 2 bases at J, with 13 bases between the two ends. CDR1 and CDR2 from the germline V gene are SGHKS and YYEKEE (reference sequence). CDR3 region: CASSFRGTTQETQYF. CDR3 sequence (DNA): TGTGCCAGCAGCTTTAGGGGAACGACGCAAGAGACCCAGTACTTC.

This sequence joins TRBV5-1 and TRBJ1-3; D unresolved. Trimming took off 0 bases at V and 4 bases at J, with 8 bases between the two ends. CDR1 is SGHRS and CDR2 is YFSETQ in the germline V gene. This CDR3 spans 14 amino acids. CDR3 in amino acids: CASSLDGLGNTIYF. The CDR3 region has the DNA TGCGCCAGCAGCTTGGACGGCCTAGGAAACACCATATATTTT. Full variable domain (rest looked up from reference TRBV5-1 and TRBJ1-3): KAGVTQTPRYLIKTRGQQVTLSCSPISGHRSVSWYQQTPGQGLQFLFEYFSETQRNKGNFPGRFSGRQFSNSRSEMNVSTLELGDSALYLCASSLDGLGNTIYFGEGSWLTVV.

The chain is built from TRBV28 and TRBJ2-7, with TRBD1 matching over 8 bases. Germline V gene lookup returns CDR1 MDHEN and CDR2 SYDVKM. The CDR3 is 17 residues long. After removal of 4 bases from V and 2 bases from J, the junction contained 13 bases not matched to a gene. CDR3 amino acids: CASSYWAGGRLTYEQYF. The CDR3 DNA reads TGTGCCAGCAGTTATTGGGCAGGGGGCCGTCTAACCTACGAGCAGTACTTC.

This clone was seen just once. This chain joins TRBV24-1 and TRBJ2-1; D gene unclear. Germline V lookup: CDR1 KGHDR, CDR2 SFDVKD. This CDR3 has 15 amino acids. V dropped 3 bases and J dropped 2 bases, with 10 bases sitting between them. The CDR3 loop reads CATSDPKWTYNEQFF. CDR3 nucleotide sequence: TGTGCCACCAGTGATCCAAAATGGACCTACAATGAGCAGTTCTTC.

The V gene is TRBV6-6, the J gene TRBJ1-1; tentative D call: TRBD1 (5 bases). Germline values: CDR1 MNHNY, CDR2 SVGAGI (reference sequence). The V and J ends lost 1 base and 0 bases respectively, with 9 bases between them. The length of the CDR3 is 15 residues. CDR3 nucleotides: TGTGCCAGCAGTTACTTCGGGGCTCTGAACACTGAAGCTTTCTTT. This translates into CASSYFGALNTEAFF.

The chain combines TRBV7-9 with TRBJ1-5; D call uncertain. CDR3 length: 15 residues. Germline values: CDR1 SEHNR, CDR2 FQNEAQ (reference sequence). Trimming shortened V by 4 bases and J by 0 bases, and 10 bases separated the two germline ends. The CDR3 loop is CASSSFGNSNQPQHF. In nucleotides, the CDR3 is TGTGCCAGCAGCTCTTTTGGTAATAGCAATCAGCCCCAGCATTTT.

The chain couples TRBV6-5 to TRBJ2-7, with 9 positions matching TRBD1. Looked up from germline, CDR1 is MNHEY and CDR2 is SVGAGI. The CDR3 contains 14 residues. V dropped 2 bases and J dropped 4; count of bases not matched to a gene: 3. CDR3 in amino acids: CASSYLGQGYEQYF. CDR3 coding DNA: TGTGCCAGCAGTTACCTGGGACAGGGTTACGAGCAGTACTTC.

This rearrangement joins TRBV5-6 to TRBJ1-6; 7 bases match TRBD1. Germline CDR1 reads SGHDT; CDR2 reads YYEEEE. This CDR3 has 18 amino acids. V shed 4 bases, J shed 7 bases, and the junction held 17 bases outside the gene matches. The CDR3 here is CASSRLGTVTFGNSPLHF. The CDR3 coding sequence is TGTGCCAGCAGCCGGCTAGGGACAGTAACTTTTGGGAATTCACCCCTCCACTTT.

This chain connects TRBV7-9 to TRBJ1-5, with D hard to call. The V end was cut by 6 bases, the J end by 3 bases, with 12 bases between. The germline gives CDR1 SEHNR, CDR2 FQNEAQ (reference sequence). The CDR3 runs 14 residues. CDR3 loop: CASSSGEPNQPQHF. The CDR3, as DNA: TGTGCCAGCAGTTCCGGGGAGCCCAATCAGCCCCAGCATTTT.

This sequence joins TRBV6-5 and TRBJ1-1, with 10 bases fitting TRBD1. Germline V lookup: CDR1 MNHEY, CDR2 SVGAGI. The trim removed 5 bases at V and 10 bases at J, leaving 10 bases unmatched. This CDR3 spans 14 amino acids. The CDR3 DNA is TGTGCCAGCAGTCGACAGGGGGCGGGACGGCGAGCTTTCTTT. This sequence encodes CASSRQGAGRRAFF.